A selection of T cell receptor beta chains follows, all from one sample in a study of regulatory T cells in long-lasting Graves disease. One entry per CDR3 protein results from TCRdb running MiXCR on the multiplex PCR reads. The sample consists of approximately 400,000 distinct CDR3 sequences, about a fifth of them appearing once. Sequenced here: peripheral blood mononuclear cells (PBMCs), sampled when the disease was refractory, from a patient treated with antithyroid drugs. These receptors came from a female donor with Graves disease. Both conserved end residues are part of each CDR3. A D gene is named only where the DNA matches it firmly. Some rows have no size entry. The others give once, few or many, or a class for an expanded clone.

>TRBJ2-2|NA|NA|TRBV6-1
CASSTDTAGELFF
TGTGCCAGCAGCACGGACACAGCCGGGGAGCTGTTTTTT
>TRBJ2-2|TRBD2|NA|TRBV24-1
CATSPTSGNTGELFF
TGTGCCACCAGCCCGACTAGCGGGAACACCGGGGAGCTGTTTTTT
>TRBJ1-1|NA|NA|TRBV3-1
CASSRADTEAFF
TGTGCCAGCAGCCGGGCCGACACTGAAGCTTTCTTT
>TRBJ2-2|NA|many|TRBV12-3/TRBV12-4
CASSFNGVTGELFF
TGTGCCAGCAGTTTTAACGGGGTCACCGGGGAGCTGTTTTTT
>TRBJ1-2|NA|many|TRBV4-3
CASSQGVDPNGYTF
TGCGCCAGCAGCCAAGGGGTTGATCCGAATGGCTACACCTTC
>TRBJ1-3|NA|NA|TRBV9
CASSVGPSNSGNTIYF
TGTGCCAGCAGCGTAGGTCCCTCAAACTCTGGAAACACCATATATTTT
>TRBJ2-2|NA|many|TRBV28
CASSFFDGGPNTGELFF
TGTGCCAGCAGTTTTTTCGACGGTGGACCGAACACCGGGGAGCTGTTTTTT
>TRBJ2-3|NA|NA|TRBV12-3/TRBV12-4
CASSLALGDTQYF
TGTGCCAGCAGTTTAGCGTTGGGGGATACGCAGTATTTT
>TRBJ2-2|TRBD2|many|TRBV19
CAAGGHVNTGELFF
TGTGCCGCGGGGGGGCACGTGAACACCGGGGAGCTGTTTTTT
>TRBJ1-4|NA|many|TRBV6-2/TRBV6-3
CASSYAGPTNEKLFF
TGTGCCAGCAGTTACGCAGGGCCGACTAATGAAAAACTGTTTTTT
>TRBJ1-1|NA|NA|TRBV18
CASSPDQNTEAFF
TGTGCCAGCTCACCAGATCAGAACACTGAAGCTTTCTTT
>TRBJ2-1|NA|once|TRBV7-2
CASGTRQNNEQFF
TGTGCCAGCGGAACTCGACAGAACAATGAGCAGTTCTTC
>TRBJ2-7|NA|NA|TRBV18
CASSPMAGTYEQYF
TGTGCCAGCTCACCGATGGCAGGTACCTACGAGCAGTACTTC
>TRBJ2-2|NA|NA|TRBV29-1
CSVEELPGELFF
TGCAGCGTTGAAGAGTTACCCGGGGAGCTGTTTTTT
>TRBJ1-4|NA|many|TRBV12-3/TRBV12-4
CASSPQGKEKLFF
TGTGCCAGCAGTCCCCAGGGTAAGGAAAAACTGTTTTTT
>TRBJ1-5|NA|NA|TRBV7-2
CASSLGGVGNQPQHF
TGTGCCAGCAGCTTAGGGGGGGTTGGCAATCAGCCCCAGCATTTT
>TRBJ2-3|NA|NA|TRBV27
CASSLTTTPDTQYF
TGTGCCAGCAGTTTAACCACTACCCCAGATACGCAGTATTTT
>TRBJ2-2|NA|NA|TRBV7-9
CASSLAGPNTGELFF
TGTGCCAGCAGCTTAGCCGGACCGAACACCGGGGAGCTGTTTTTT
>TRBJ1-2|NA|many|TRBV28
CASSLQVHGYTF
TGTGCCAGCAGTTTACAGGTCCATGGCTACACCTTC
>TRBJ1-2|NA|NA|TRBV20-1
CSARAPGDYGYTF
TGCAGTGCAAGAGCCCCCGGGGACTATGGCTACACCTTC
>TRBJ2-5|NA|few|TRBV24-1
CATSDLQSGTQYF
TGTGCCACCAGTGATTTGCAGAGCGGGACCCAGTACTTC
>TRBJ2-7|NA|many|TRBV7-9
CASSYRSGDEQYF
TGTGCCAGCAGCTATCGCAGTGGGGACGAGCAGTACTTC
>TRBJ1-1|NA|many|TRBV7-9
CASSPTGGGTEAFF
TGTGCCAGCAGCCCGACTGGGGGTGGCACTGAAGCTTTCTTT
>TRBJ1-2|TRBD1|many|TRBV6-1
CASRRATGGLYGYTF
TGTGCCAGCAGACGCGCCACAGGGGGTCTCTATGGCTACACCTTC
>TRBJ2-2|NA|NA|TRBV7-3
CASSLMPPTGELFF
TGTGCCAGCAGCTTAATGCCCCCCACCGGGGAGCTGTTTTTT
>TRBJ2-7|NA|NA|TRBV4-3
CASSQGWIGRTYEQYF
TGCGCCAGCAGCCAAGGGTGGATAGGGAGAACCTACGAGCAGTACTTC